The present entry profiles one T cell receptor beta chain with its context. Antigen unknown. Blood samples were obtained at baseline, cycle 4 day 1, and cycle 7 day 1. This sample is part of a study of OX40 agonist ivuxolimab in advanced cancers. On the study more broadly: Those enrolled were about 82% male, with a mean age of 60 years and ages from roughly 20 to 90.

Whole-study findings and limits: The study found that CD8+ T cells averaged more expanded clones than CD4+. The 0.1-3.0 mg/kg partial responders had among the lowest clonal expansion.

Libraries were prepared by immunoSEQ multiplex PCR; TCRdb keeps only in-frame clonotypes and omits some of them. This sample has 100,000 to 150,000 clones; roughly nine tenths occur once, and the top ten carry about 1%. The V end was cut by 7 bases, the J end by 8 bases, with 20 bases between. CDR3 length: 15 amino acids. From germline, CDR1 is MNHEY and CDR2 SMNVEV (reference sequence). The specimen comprised CD4+ or CD8+ T cells sorted from blood, sampled in a trial of the OX40 agonist ivuxolimab. The source is an adult with an advanced solid tumor such as melanoma, head and neck, liver or kidney cancer. This sequence joins TRBV27 and TRBJ1-4, with TRBD1 as a possible D gene (6 bases). The CDR3: CASTSTGGVREKLFF. CDR3 nucleotide sequence: TGTGCCAGCACCTCAACTGGGGGCGTACGGGAAAAACTGTTTTTT.